Described below is a single TCR beta chain sequence and its context. Antigen specificity is unknown. The data derive from a study of T cells in narcolepsy. Study-wide background: Patients with NT1 or NT2 and healthy control donors were enrolled.

Whole-study results and caveats: Comparing one patient's CSF and blood CD4+ clonotypes highlighted HCRT- and TRIB2-specific autoreactive clonotypes. Autoreactive clonotypes reportedly recurred in blood of same and different patients, not controls. No autoreactive T cell clone sequences appeared in some memory CD4+ repertoires.

Repertoires were generated with immunoSEQ multiplex PCR, while TCRdb's copy carries only in-frame clones and drops some. The sample lists some 37,000 clones; approximately 85% were seen once. Sequencing was performed on CD45RA- memory CD4+ T cells from PBMCs. The TCR comes from a human donor with narcolepsy.

The CDR3 coding sequence is TGTGCCAGCAGTCTCAATTACAGGGAGGGGAATGGCTACACCTTC. Translating gives CASSLNYREGNGYTF. This sequence joins TRBV27 and TRBJ1-2; tentatively, D is TRBD1 (6 bases). The germline V gene has CDR1 MNHEY and CDR2 SMNVEV (reference sequence). This CDR3 is 15 amino acids long. V was trimmed by 5 bases and J by 6 bases, leaving 19 bases between them.